This T cell receptor (beta chain) was captured by sequencing in a study of circulating CD8 cells and anti-PD-1 response in melanoma. Findings of the study overall: Subset repertoires were largely private at M1, with under 8% shared. DNEG was most diverse; TIGIT repertoires were least diverse.

Using around 15 ng of total RNA, TCR libraries were made with the QIAseq Immune Repertoire TCR panel. Each CDR3 protein is one row after TCRdb ran MiXCR on the reads. The sample holds some 970 distinct CDR3 sequences; roughly 11% are singletons and the top ten take about 15%. This clonotype rates as large (0.1 to 1%). What it recognizes is unknown. Germline-derived CDR1 and CDR2 are LNHDA and SQIVND (reference sequence). V lost 5 bases, J lost 6 bases, and 8 bases lay in between. The CDR3 loop spans 13 amino acids. Sorting of live CD3+CD8+TCRalphabeta+ cells by PD-1 and/or TIGIT gave four subsets. The rearrangement joins TRBV19 to TRBJ1-6; perhaps TRBD1 as D (5 bases). The TCR sequence derives from a human donor with melanoma. Material: CD8+ T cells from PBMCs, obtained at baseline or after one month of anti-PD-1 therapy (not recorded which). This CDR3 is CASSDGGNSPLHF. For the CDR3, the DNA is TGTGCCAGTAGTGATGGGGGTAATTCACCCCTCCACTTT.